Presented here are 9 T cell receptor beta chains from one specimen sequenced in a study of shared clonotypes between healthy human individuals. Naive CD8 cells comprised CD45RO-negative, CCR7-positively selected cells, excluding terminally differentiated effector memory CD45RA+ cells. Sequencing used immunoSEQ multiplex PCR; TCRdb keeps in-frame clones, though not all of them. The sample lists hundreds of thousands of clones, 95% to 96% occurring once. The material sequenced was naive CD8+ T cells sorted from blood. The receptors were gathered from a woman aged 25 to 45 in good health.

The genes are TRBV28 and TRBJ2-7; unclear D gene. V lost 2 bases and J 4 bases, leaving 18 bases between the germline ends. This CDR3 has 16 residues. CDR1 and CDR2 from the germline V gene are MDHEN and SYDVKM. CDR3: CASSLAYRTVVYEQYF. Here the CDR3 DNA reads TGTGCCAGCAGTTTAGCTTATAGGACCGTAGTTTACGAGCAGTACTTC.

J is TRBJ2-7 and V is TRBV30, with 9 bases matching TRBD2. Germline V gene sequence: CDR1 GTSNPN, CDR2 SVGIG (reference sequence). Trimming removed 0 bases from V and 5 bases from J; junction bases left unmatched: 14. The CDR3 is 17 residues long. In DNA, the CDR3 is TGTGCCTGGAGTGTAGAAGAAGGCCTAGCGGGATCCCACGAGCAGTACTTC. Translation gives CAWSVEEGLAGSHEQYF. The variable domain in full, completed from reference TRBV30 and TRBJ2-7, reads SQTIHQWPATLVQPVGSPLSLECTVEGTSNPNLYWYRQAAGRGLQLLFYSVGIGQISSEVPQNLSASRPQDRQFILSSKKLLLSDSGFYLCAWSVEEGLAGSHEQYFGPGTRLTVT.

The chain recombines TRBV27 with TRBJ2-7; TRBD1 might be the D (5 bases). There are 14 residues in the CDR3. The V end was cut by 6 bases, the J end by 0 bases, with 12 bases between. The germline V gene has CDR1 MNHEY and CDR2 SMNVEV (reference sequence). The CDR3 reads CASRPGQDSYEQYF. CDR3 DNA: TGTGCCAGCAGACCTGGACAAGACTCCTACGAGCAGTACTTC.

The chain couples TRBV5-4 to TRBJ2-7; 9 bases are a match to TRBD2. There are 14 residues in the CDR3. With V trimmed by 2 bases and J by 3 bases, 3 bases remained unmatched. Per the germline V gene, CDR1 is SGHNT and CDR2 is YYREEE (reference sequence). CDR3 sequence: CASSFAGGLYEQYF. The DNA of the CDR3 is TGTGCCAGCAGCTTCGCGGGAGGGCTCTACGAGCAGTACTTC.

The rearrangement joins TRBV2 to TRBJ2-3; 13 bases are shared with TRBD2. The ends lost 6 bases at V and 4 bases at J; junction bases unmatched: 10. Germline CDR1 SNHLY, CDR2 FYNNEI. The CDR3 runs 17 residues. The CDR3 protein is CASSTSRTSGRADTQYF. In nucleotides, the CDR3 is TGTGCCAGCAGCACCTCACGAACTAGCGGGAGGGCAGATACGCAGTATTTT.

The CDR3 is CAALANTGELFF. CDR3 sequence (DNA): TGTGCCGCCTTAGCGAACACCGGGGAGCTGTTTTTT. This chain joins TRBV7-6 and TRBJ2-2; D remains unclear. Trimming shortened V by 11 bases and J by 0 bases, and 7 bases separated the two germline ends. Germline lookup yields CDR1 SGHVS and CDR2 FNYEAQ. The CDR3 totals 12 residues.

This clone has a single count. The chain links TRBV6-1 to TRBJ2-7; unclear D gene. Germline V gives CDR1 MNHNS, CDR2 SASEGT. The CDR3 has 12 residues. Trimming stripped 5 bases from V and 0 bases from J, with 5 bases between. The CDR3 DNA follows: TGTGCCAGCAGTACAAGCTCCTACGAGCAGTACTTC. The encoded protein is CASSTSSYEQYF.

The chain employs TRBV4-1 and TRBJ1-2; D is uncertain. Germline V lookup: CDR1 MGHRA, CDR2 YSYEKL. This CDR3 is built from 15 residues. V was shortened by 1 base and J by 1 base, with 10 bases between the two germline ends. The CDR3 region has the DNA TGCGCCAGCAGCCAAGGCCCCATAAATAACTATGGCTACACCTTC. Amino acids: CASSQGPINNYGYTF.

The V call is TRBV5-6, the J call TRBJ2-7, with no clear D. The tail of the sequence fits TRBJ2-5 better, so the J call may be wrong. The CDR3 loop spans 13 amino acids. Per germline, CDR1 SGHDT and CDR2 YYEEEE. The CDR3 sequence is CASSSTVGETQYF. In nucleotides, the CDR3 is TGTGCCAGCAGCTCGACGGTCGGAGAGACCCAGTACTTC.